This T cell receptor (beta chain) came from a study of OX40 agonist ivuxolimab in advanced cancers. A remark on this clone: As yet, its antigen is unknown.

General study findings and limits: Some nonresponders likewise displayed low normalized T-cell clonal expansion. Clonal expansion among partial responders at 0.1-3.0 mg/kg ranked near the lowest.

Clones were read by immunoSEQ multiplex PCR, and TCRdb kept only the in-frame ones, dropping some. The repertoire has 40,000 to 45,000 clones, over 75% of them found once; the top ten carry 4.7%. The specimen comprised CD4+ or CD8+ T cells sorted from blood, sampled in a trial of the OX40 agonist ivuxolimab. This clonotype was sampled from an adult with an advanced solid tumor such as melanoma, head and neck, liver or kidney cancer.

CDR3 protein: CASSPGQPGELFF. DNA for the CDR3: TGTGCCAGCAGTCCTGGACAGCCCGGGGAGCTGTTTTTT. V and J are TRBV21-1 and TRBJ2-2; the D segment call TRBD1 is taken from the table without a DNA check. TRBV21-1 has pseudogene status. The CDR3 is made up of 13 amino acids.